A selection of T cell receptor beta chains follows, all from one sample in a study of lymphopenia after photon versus proton radiotherapy. TCRdb's table, derived via immunoSEQ multiplex PCR, lists solely in-frame clones and lacks some. The top ten clones hold 13% of a sample with 50,000 to 70,000 clones, about nine tenths of them seen once. The sample consisted of peripheral blood, taken from a patient treated with proton-based radiotherapy. These receptors all stem from a man aged 80 or over with esophageal cancer. CDR3s leave out the opening cysteine and the closing phenylalanine or tryptophan. The order of the fields is J gene, V gene, CDR3 protein.

>TRBJ2-7|TRBV5-1
ASSLEGQGKY
>TRBJ1-1|TRBV19
ASSPPGQGDTEAF
>TRBJ2-6|TRBV18
ASSIPGQGLSSGANVLT
>TRBJ1-6|TRBV7-2
ASSLQGAPLH
>TRBJ2-7|TRBV7-2
ASSLEAGGVREQY
>TRBJ2-3|TRBV9
ASSPLGGGGTDTQY
>TRBJ1-2|TRBV7-2
ASRSWTGARVGYT
>TRBJ2-2|TRBV5-1
ASSLVAENTGELF
>TRBJ1-4|TRBV4-1
ASSQDIRTGRDEKLF
>TRBJ1-1|TRBV6-1
ASSRQGATEAF
>TRBJ2-7|TRBV4-2
ASSQDQTGAYEQY
>TRBJ1-1|TRBV10-3
AISGTGQNTEAF
>TRBJ2-7|TRBV6-5
ASSPSYEQY
>TRBJ1-1|TRBV5-6
ASSLGPRQLNTEAF
>TRBJ2-3|TRBV18
ASSPGTDTQY
>TRBJ2-7|TRBV5-8
ASSFAWGLAGATNYEQY
>TRBJ2-7|TRBV15
ATSRGRQGGNYEQY